This TCR beta chain came from a study of shared clonotypes between healthy human individuals. For the study at large: Per donor, CD8 memory used one plate, CD8 naive used two, CD4 memory used three and CD4 naive used three.

Replicate PCRs for sorted subsets used about 200 ng DNA; this equaled tens of thousands of T cell genomes. TCRdb's table, derived via immunoSEQ multiplex PCR, lists solely in-frame clones and lacks some. The sample contains more than 2 million clones, less than 95% of which appear only once. The V gene lost 0 bases and the J gene lost 3 bases, with 8 bases spanning the gap. Germline V gives CDR1 MNHEY, CDR2 SVGAGI. The CDR3 contains 14 residues. Of note for this clone: The identical CDR3 is also encoded by other nucleotide sequences in the sample.

CD45RO-negative CD8 cells positively selected for CCR7 made up the naive population, which excluded terminally differentiated effector memory CD45RA+ cells. V and J are TRBV6-5 and TRBJ2-5, with a possible D match to TRBD2 (5 bases). The clonotype was recovered from a man aged 18 to 29 in good health. The material sequenced was naive CD8+ T cells sorted from blood. CDR3 region: CASSYSTGEETQYF. The CDR3 nucleotides are TGTGCCAGCAGTTACTCTACCGGGGAAGAGACCCAGTACTTC.